Presented here are 32 T cell receptor beta chains from one specimen sequenced in a study of cytomegalovirus exposure and HLA in healthy donors (dated by TCRdb to about 2017). The library was obtained by the immunoSEQ multiplex PCR assay. For the multiplex PCR, a mixture combining 60 forward primers for TCR Vbeta segments and 13 reverse primers for TCR Jbeta segments was used. TCRdb holds this immuneACCESS table with in-frame rearrangements only. Some clones are missing; in checked studies, unresolved V genes explain under half, and the rest has no known cause. The sample table holds about 130,000 clones, of which roughly 76% were seen once. The ten largest clones take up approximately 13% of the sample. Sequenced: PBMCs. These TCRs come from a woman aged 55-69 years in good health and CMV-seropositive.

V gene TRBV7-2 combines with J gene TRBJ2-3, with 14 bases matching TRBD2. The germline gives CDR1 SGHTA, CDR2 FQGNSA. The CDR3 is 18 residues long. V shed 1 base, J shed 0 bases, and the junction held 3 bases outside the gene matches. This CDR3 is CASSLGLAGGRSTDTQYF. CDR3 nucleotides: TGTGCCAGCAGCTTAGGACTAGCGGGGGGGAGGAGCACAGATACGCAGTATTTT.

The chain is built from TRBV2 and TRBJ1-5; no definite D call. Deletions cut 6 bases from V and 3 bases from J, with 12 bases between. This CDR3 comprises 14 residues. Germline V gene lookup returns CDR1 SNHLY and CDR2 FYNNEI. The CDR3 loop reads CASRDTGINQPQHF. The CDR3 nucleotides are TGTGCCAGCAGGGATACGGGGATCAATCAGCCCCAGCATTTT. Together with reference TRBV2 and TRBJ1-5, the CDR3 gives the full variable domain: EPEVTQTPSHQVTQMGQEVILRCVPISNHLYFYWYRQILGQKVEFLVSFYNNEISEKSEIFDDQFSVERPDGSNFTLKIRSTKLEDSAMYFCASRDTGINQPQHFGDGTRLSIL.

The chain combines TRBV11-2 with TRBJ1-1; a possible D gene is TRBD1 (5 bases). This CDR3 has 13 amino acids. CDR1 is SGHAT, CDR2 FQNNGV, per germline. The V gene lost 4 bases and the J gene lost 1 base, with 7 bases spanning the gap. The CDR3 coding sequence is TGTGCCAGCAGCTCAGGGCAGAACACTGAAGCTTTCTTT. Protein sequence: CASSSGQNTEAFF.

This chain joins TRBV4-3 and TRBJ1-2; D perhaps matches TRBD1 (5 bases). The CDR3 consists of 15 residues. Trimming removed 0 bases at V and 4 bases at J, with 12 bases between. From germline, CDR1 is LGHNA and CDR2 YSLEER. CDR3 sequence (DNA): TGCGCCAGCAGCCAAGATAGGGGCCAGCGCTATGGCTACACCTTC. Protein sequence: CASSQDRGQRYGYTF.

The chain uses TRBV28 and TRBJ2-3; possibly TRBD2 for D (6 bases). The CDR3 is 21 residues long. V was clipped by 5 bases and J by 3 bases, with 33 bases between them. CDR1 is MDHEN and CDR2 is SYDVKM in the germline V gene. CDR3 amino acids: CASSLPRRRGLVVMSTDTQYF. CDR3 DNA sequence: TGTGCCAGCAGTCTGCCGAGGCGGAGGGGTCTAGTCGTTATGTCGACAGATACGCAGTATTTT.

The V and J genes are TRBV10-2 and TRBJ2-3, with D possibly matching TRBD1 (6 bases). Trimming removed 5 bases at V and 5 bases at J, with 14 bases between. This CDR3 region has 14 residues. CDR1 and CDR2 (germline): WSHSY, SAAADI. The CDR3 is CASSTTGSGDTQYF. For the CDR3, the DNA is TGCGCCAGCAGTACAACAGGGAGCGGAGATACGCAGTATTTT.

This chain joins TRBV2 and TRBJ2-1; 10 bases match TRBD1. The germline CDR1 and CDR2 sequences are SNHLY and FYNNEI. V shed 9 bases and J 1 base; nucleotides not matched to a gene: 6. The CDR3 covers 15 residues. DNA of the CDR3: TGTGCCAGGGGGACAGGGGAAGGATCCTACAATGAGCAGTTCTTC. Encoded protein: CARGTGEGSYNEQFF.

In its sample, this clone was seen a few times. The chain uses TRBV4-1 and TRBJ2-1, with 7 positions matching TRBD2. Germline CDR1 MGHRA, CDR2 YSYEKL. With V trimmed by 0 bases and J by 12 bases, 8 bases remained unmatched. This CDR3 is 14 amino acids long. Here the CDR3 reads CASSQEGGRLGQFF. The CDR3, as DNA: TGCGCCAGCAGCCAAGAGGGCGGGAGATTGGGGCAGTTCTTC.

The chain employs TRBV9 and TRBJ2-1; D may be TRBD2 (5 bases). Germline V CDR1 and CDR2: SGDLS, YYNGEE. The CDR3 runs to 13 residues. V lost 3 bases and J lost 7, with 11 bases in between. The CDR3 loop is CASSAFAGNEQFF. Here the CDR3 DNA reads TGTGCCAGCAGCGCGTTCGCGGGTAATGAGCAGTTCTTC.

The chain recombines TRBV29-1 with TRBJ2-7; TRBD2 matches 15 bases. J lost 5 bases, V lost 4 bases, and 3 bases had no gene match. There are 14 residues in the CDR3. CDR1 SQVTM and CDR2 ANQGSEA come from the germline V gene. In DNA form, the CDR3 reads TGCAGCGTTGGGGGACTAGCGGGAGGTGACGAGCAGTACTTC. It encodes CSVGGLAGGDEQYF.

This clone has just a few counts. The rearrangement links TRBV25-1 to TRBJ2-2; TRBD2 might be the D (5 bases). Germline-derived CDR1 and CDR2 are MGHDK and SYGVNS. There are 14 residues in the CDR3. Trimming pared 2 bases from V and 3 bases from J, leaving 7 bases between. The CDR3 here is CASSEGRDTGELFF. Here the CDR3 DNA reads TGTGCCAGCAGTGAAGGGCGGGACACCGGGGAGCTGTTTTTT. Variable domain in full (rest from reference TRBV25-1 and TRBJ2-2): EADIYQTPRYLVIGTGKKITLECSQTMGHDKMYWYQQDPGMELHLIHYSYGVNSTEKGDLSSESTVSRIRTEHFPLTLESARPSHTSQYLCASSEGRDTGELFFGEGSRLTVL.

The chain joins TRBV7-6 to TRBJ2-1; 9 bases map to TRBD2. The CDR3 spans 15 residues. The V and J ends lost 0 bases and 4 bases, in that order; junction bases with no gene match: 1. Germline V gene lookup returns CDR1 SGHVS and CDR2 FNYEAQ. CDR3: CASSLALAGYNEQFF. Here the CDR3 DNA reads TGTGCCAGCAGCTTAGCTCTAGCGGGGTACAATGAGCAGTTCTTC.

This chain uses TRBV5-1 with TRBJ2-3; 7 bases fit TRBD2. The germline gives CDR1 SGHRS, CDR2 YFSETQ. The J segment lost 2 bases and the V segment lost 2 bases, leaving 5 bases of the junction unmatched. The CDR3 covers 15 residues. CDR3 coding DNA: TGCGCCAGCAGCTTACGGGGGGAGTTCACAGATACGCAGTATTTT. This translates into CASSLRGEFTDTQYF.

CDR3 in amino acids: CASSQATSGRAAEQYF. The CDR3 coding sequence is TGCGCCAGCAGCCAAGCTACTAGCGGGAGGGCCGCAGAGCAGTACTTC. The rearrangement links TRBV4-3 to TRBJ2-7, with 13 bases aligning to TRBD2. The CDR3 length is 16 residues. CDR1 and CDR2 from the germline V gene are LGHNA and YSLEER. The junction had 7 bases not matched to a gene; V was cut back by 1 base and J by 7 bases.

This chain connects TRBV28 to TRBJ1-1; maybe TRBD1 (5 bases). Germline V gives CDR1 MDHEN, CDR2 SYDVKM. The V gene lost 4 bases and the J gene lost 7 bases, with 16 bases spanning the gap. CDR3 length equals 14 residues. The CDR3 DNA is TGTGCCAGCAGTTCCGGGGGAATTGAAGGTGAAGCTTTCTTT. Residues: CASSSGGIEGEAFF.

V and J are TRBV4-3 and TRBJ2-7, with D possibly TRBD1 on 7 matching bases. This CDR3 is built from 15 residues. The V end lost 1 base, the J end lost 6 bases, and 16 bases lay between the germline ends. Germline V CDR1 and CDR2: LGHNA, YSLEER. The DNA for the CDR3 is TGCGCCAGCAGCCAAGGTTTGGGCCAGGGGGGCGAGCAGTACTTC. Translated, it gives CASSQGLGQGGEQYF.

The chain joins TRBV10-3 to TRBJ2-2, with D perhaps TRBD1 (6 bases). CDR1 is ENHRY, CDR2 SYGVKD, per germline. CDR3 length: 15 residues. Deletions cut 6 bases from V and 4 bases from J, with 15 bases between. Here the CDR3 reads CAISPHTGSTGELFF. The CDR3 DNA reads TGTGCCATCAGCCCCCACACAGGGAGCACCGGGGAGCTGTTTTTT.

The rearrangement joins TRBV4-3 to TRBJ2-7; 9 bases line up with TRBD1. This CDR3 spans 14 amino acids. Germline values: CDR1 LGHNA, CDR2 YSLEER. J was trimmed by 4 bases and V by 1 base; bases with no gene match: 2. CDR3 DNA: TGCGCCAGCAGCCAAGGGGGGACAGGGTACGAGCAGTACTTC. It is translated as CASSQGGTGYEQYF.

This rearrangement joins TRBV30 to TRBJ2-7; no firm D call. The CDR3 length is 13 residues. The V and J ends lost 0 bases and 4 bases respectively, with 10 bases between them. Germline loops: CDR1 GTSNPN, CDR2 SVGIG (reference sequence). DNA for the CDR3: TGTGCCTGGAGTGTACGGGTCCCGTACGAGCAGTACTTC. Translating it yields CAWSVRVPYEQYF.

The genes are TRBV19 and TRBJ1-1, with D perhaps TRBD1 (5 bases). The germline gives CDR1 LNHDA, CDR2 SQIVND (reference sequence). The CDR3 is 15 amino acids. Trimming removed 3 bases from V and 4 bases from J, with 15 bases in between. CDR3 bases: TGTGCCAGTAGTATCAGGAACAACGGGGGCACTGAAGCTTTCTTT. Translating it yields CASSIRNNGGTEAFF.

The chain combines TRBV5-6 with TRBJ1-1; a weak D match, TRBD1 (5 bases). The V and J ends lost 0 bases and 5 bases respectively, with 17 bases between them. CDR1 is SGHDT and CDR2 is YYEEEE in the germline V gene. The CDR3 contains 16 residues. As DNA, the CDR3 is TGTGCCAGCAGCTTGGGCTCCTCCCCCCGGGGGACTGAAGCTTTCTTT. It translates to CASSLGSSPRGTEAFF.

In the case of this clone: The DNA is left out, because the CDR3 cannot be placed on it with certainty; the CDR3 is given as TCRdb lists it. The chain is built from TRBV27 and TRBJ2-1; the D call in the table, TRBD2, was not verified against the DNA. The germline gives CDR1 MNHEY, CDR2 SMNVEV (reference sequence). The CDR3 numbers 17 amino acids, ends counted. CDR3 loop: CASSSGQGLPTYNEQFF.

This chain connects TRBV6-1 to TRBJ1-1, with TRBD1 matching over 7 bases. Trimming removed 5 bases from V and 8 bases from J; junction bases left unmatched: 8. Germline V gene sequence: CDR1 MNHNS, CDR2 SASEGT. The CDR3 has 13 amino acids. Here the CDR3 DNA reads TGTGCCAGCAGTCGCGGGACAGCCTCCGAAGCTTTCTTT. Translating it yields CASSRGTASEAFF.

As to this clone: Other DNA sequences of this sample code for an identical CDR3. This chain links TRBV7-8 with TRBJ2-3; D not certain. Trimming shortened V by 3 bases and J by 3 bases, and 7 bases separated the two germline ends. The germline V gene has CDR1 SGHVS and CDR2 FQNEAQ. The CDR3 covers 13 residues. The CDR3 here is CASSLPGTDTQYF. In nucleotides, the CDR3 is TGTGCCAGCAGCTTGCCGGGTACAGATACGCAGTATTTT.

This clone was seen a few times. This chain connects TRBV9 to TRBJ1-1, with 8 nucleotides matching TRBD1. V trimming: 4 bases; J trimming: 2 bases; junction bases outside the gene matches: 4. Germline V gene sequence: CDR1 SGDLS, CDR2 YYNGEE. The CDR3 runs 14 residues. This CDR3 reads CASSMQGANTEAFF. The CDR3 DNA reads as TGTGCCAGCAGCATGCAGGGGGCAAACACTGAAGCTTTCTTT.

V is TRBV5-1 and J is TRBJ2-7, with D uncertain. V shed 4 bases and J shed 0 bases, with 11 bases lying between them. The germline V gene encodes CDR1 SGHRS and CDR2 YFSETQ. The CDR3 loop spans 14 amino acids. The CDR3 bases are TGCGCCAGCAGCGGAGCACGCAGCTCCTACGAGCAGTACTTC. Protein product: CASSGARSSYEQYF.

The chain carries TRBV18 and TRBJ1-2, with 7 bases lining up with TRBD1. Losses at the gene ends were 4 bases for V and 5 bases for J; bases not matched to a gene: 4. The CDR3 runs to 13 residues. CDR1 is KGHSH and CDR2 is LQKENI in the germline V gene. The DNA of the CDR3 is TGTGCCAGCTCACGAAGACAGGGATATGGCTACACCTTC. This encodes CASSRRQGYGYTF.

This chain connects TRBV6-5 to TRBJ2-7; 9 nucleotides agree with TRBD2. V shed 0 bases and J 0 bases; nucleotides not matched to a gene: 0. Germline assignment: CDR1 MNHEY and CDR2 SVGAGI. This CDR3 is 15 amino acids long. In DNA, the CDR3 is TGTGCCAGCAGTTACTCGACTAGCGGCTCCTACGAGCAGTACTTC. Protein: CASSYSTSGSYEQYF.

The chain is built from TRBV5-4 and TRBJ2-1; 8 bases fit TRBD2. Per the germline V gene, CDR1 is SGHNT and CDR2 is YYREEE (reference sequence). The CDR3 has 14 amino acids. V lost 4 bases, J lost 10 bases, and 10 bases stayed unmatched. The CDR3 reads CASSPPGGAEEQFF. The CDR3 nucleotides are TGTGCCAGCAGCCCCCCCGGGGGGGCTGAGGAGCAGTTCTTC.

This sequence joins TRBV11-2 and TRBJ2-7; 14 bases line up with TRBD2. With 7 bases clipped from V and 3 bases from J, the junction kept 5 bases outside the gene matches. The germline CDR1 and CDR2 sequences are SGHAT and FQNNGV. This CDR3 is 15 amino acids long. CDR3 sequence reads: CASILGTSGSYEQYF. The CDR3 coding sequence is TGTGCCAGCATCCTAGGGACTAGCGGGAGCTACGAGCAGTACTTC.

This clone came up a few times. This chain joins TRBV7-2 and TRBJ1-5, with a tentative D call TRBD1 (5 bases). V lost 4 bases and J 8 bases, leaving 9 bases between the germline ends. Germline loops: CDR1 SGHTA, CDR2 FQGNSA. This CDR3 is 12 amino acids long. CDR3 protein: CASSYTGEPQHF. CDR3 DNA: TGTGCCAGCAGCTATACGGGGGAGCCCCAGCATTTT. The full variable domain, rest sourced from reference TRBV7-2 and TRBJ1-5, is GAGVSQSPSNKVTEKGKDVELRCDPISGHTALYWYRQSLGQGLEFLIYFQGNSAPDKSGLPSDRFSAERTGGSVSTLTIQRTQQEDSAVYLCASSYTGEPQHFGDGTRLSIL.

The rearrangement uses TRBV6-5 and TRBJ1-2, with D possibly matching TRBD1 (6 bases). V was pared by 1 base and J by 4 bases, with 13 bases between. Germline CDR1 MNHEY, CDR2 SVGAGI. There are 15 residues in the CDR3. CDR3 coding DNA: TGTGCCAGCAGTTACTGGGCAGGGGCATCCTATGGCTACACCTTC. This codes for CASSYWAGASYGYTF.